This T cell receptor beta chain was profiled in a study of beta chain features in type 1 diabetes (dated by TCRdb to 2016 to 2019). About the study as a whole: No differences in mean age, gender distribution, total cell number or subset yield were found between patients and healthy donors. A total of just under 110,000,000 sorted cells were examined across all samples, and RNA yield correlated strongly with the number of cells per subset. The study compared TCRB repertoires of sorted circulating CD4+ T cell subsets between recently diagnosed type 1 diabetes patients and matched healthy donors. Whereas all 28 donors provided naive and central memory subsets, regulatory and stem cell-like memory subsets were isolated from just 8 patients and roughly 8 healthy donors. What the work shows at the level of the full study, not this receptor alone: Naive, central memory and regulatory TCRB repertoires appeared to be more similar among patients than among healthy donors. Shorter templates might be favored by PCR, yet because patient and control samples were amplified and corrected together, any such skew would affect both groups equally. At VDJ recombination sites, patients with type 1 diabetes made fewer insertions and deleted more nucleotides, a pattern implying thymic rearrangement abnormalities. Type 1 diabetes patients showed a moderate but significant shortening of TCRB CDR3 length in all four CD4+ subsets. Only small numbers of individuals were included in the HLA sub-analyses, which left unresolved whether HLA type had any influence on TCRB rearrangement. Because cDNA rather than genomic DNA was sequenced, highly expressing activated cells could have been over-represented, although no difference in activation and CD3 levels was found between groups.

The CDR3, cysteine through phenylalanine, is 15 amino acids long. CDR3 DNA is the only sequence kept; it has 45 bases, read in frame from the first base. CDR1 and CDR2 are drawn from the germline V gene (reference sequence): SEHNR, FQNEAQ. V is pruned by 5 bases and J by 3 bases, leaving 5 bases of the junction without a gene match. From each donor, a single peripheral blood sample of approximately 120 mL on average was drawn into heparinised tubes. Naive, central memory, regulatory and stem cell-like memory CD4+ T cells were sorted on a BD FACSAria II using a panel including CD45RO, CCR7, CD25, CD127, CD95 and CD27. Every sorted population had a purity above 95%. PBMCs were isolated immediately by Lymphoprep density gradient centrifugation and stained directly without culture. So that batch effects would be minimized, each experiment stained and sorted samples in pairs, pairing one healthy donor with one patient.

The entire amount of isolated RNA was reverse transcribed using the High Capacity cDNA Reverse Transcription Kit, so the sequenced TCRB transcripts were expressed ones. Naive, central memory and regulatory T cell samples underwent deep immunoSEQ sequencing, averaging about 3.57 million total reads per sample. After sorted cells were lysed in RLT buffer, RNA was extracted with DNase-treated RNeasy Micro or Mini kits, with the choice depending on cell number. Each cell subset was processed on its own to prevent cross-contamination, while patient and healthy donor samples were processed together. The immunoSEQ multiplex PCR was used to amplify TCRB sequences from cDNA, yielding 87-bp fragments that span the CDR3 region. Sequencing of the amplicons was performed on the Illumina HiSeq platform. Per the source publication's procedure: Synthetic template baselines were used to correct PCR bias computationally, reads within Hamming distance 2 were collapsed together, and singletons that could not be merged were discarded. Reads were aligned against IMGT to assign V, D and J genes, CDR3 length and insertions or deletions at six rearrangement sites. Clonotype counts were normalized to sorted cell number within each subset before computing true diversity and Gini coefficients with the tcR R package. The overlap coefficient, calculated on TCRB nucleotide sequences, was used to measure repertoire sharing. Held by TCRdb, this immuneACCESS table contains in-frame sequences only and omits some clones. Under half of the omission traces to an unresolved V gene where checked; the cause of the rest is unknown. Clonal size and the V and J genes are those of that table, whereas D and trimming came from the DNA. The table for this sample lists almost 350,000 clones; around 7.6% of them were counted only once. Of the sample, 0.44% falls within the top ten clones.

This clone was seen many times. The target of this receptor is not known. No quality values exist for individual bases; no much larger clone is one base distant. The TCR comes from a woman younger than 30 in good health. Sample: central memory CD4+ T cells from blood. The chain is assembled from TRBV7-9 and TRBJ2-3; 10 bases in the middle match TRBD2. CDR3 reads: CASSIYSGRTDTQYF. Here is the DNA: TGTGCCAGCAGCATCTATAGCGGGAGGACAGATACGCAGTATTTT.